This T cell receptor beta chain came from a study of T cell clonotyping in hematopoietic cell transplantation. Study-wide findings and caveats: After transplant, recipient diversity fell while pathologically expanded clonotypes grew through day 180.

In the case of this clone: The antigen is not known.

The CDR3 runs to 14 residues. From germline, CDR1 is SGDLS and CDR2 YYNGEE. Trimming removed 3 bases at V and 0 bases at J, with 6 bases between. Assay used: immunoSEQ multiplex PCR; TCRdb lists only in-frame clones, some missing. The table includes 10,000 to 15,000 clones, roughly 87% detected once. The receptor was isolated from a human donor who either received an allogeneic hematopoietic cell transplant for a myeloid malignancy or was a related donor (not recorded which). Some clones in this sample may be carry-over from other donors' samples. The V and J genes are TRBV9 and TRBJ2-2; the D is unclear. Sequenced input: peripheral blood mononuclear cells. CDR3 in amino acids: CASSEAPNTGELFF. The CDR3 region has the DNA TGTGCCAGCAGCGAGGCCCCGAACACCGGGGAGCTGTTTTTT.